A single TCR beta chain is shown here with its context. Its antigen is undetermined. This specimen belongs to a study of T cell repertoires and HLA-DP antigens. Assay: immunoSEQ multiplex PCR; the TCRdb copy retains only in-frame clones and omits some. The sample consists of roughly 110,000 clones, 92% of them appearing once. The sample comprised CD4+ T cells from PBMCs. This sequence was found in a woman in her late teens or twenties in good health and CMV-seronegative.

The CDR3 DNA reads TGTGCCAGCAGCTTAGCGCTAAGTTCTGGGGCCAACGTCCTGACTTTC. Residues: CASSLALSSGANVLTF. This chain connects TRBV7-2 to TRBJ2-6; D remains ambiguous. Germline lookup yields CDR1 SGHTA and CDR2 FQGNSA. The V gene lost 0 bases and the J gene lost 1 base, with 7 bases spanning the gap. The CDR3 has 16 amino acids. Variable domain in full (rest from reference TRBV7-2 and TRBJ2-6): GAGVSQSPSNKVTEKGKDVELRCDPISGHTALYWYRQSLGQGLEFLIYFQGNSAPDKSGLPSDRFSAERTGGSVSTLTIQRTQQEDSAVYLCASSLALSSGANVLTFGAGSRLTVL.